Listed below are T cell receptor beta chains from one sample, sequenced in a study of blood T cell repertoires in COVID-19. Profiled with immunoSEQ multiplex PCR; TCRdb holds only in-frame clones, not every one. This table holds around 380,000 clones, approximately 89% found once. Sequenced sample: PBMCs or T cells enriched from blood (not recorded which). The receptors here all came from a man aged 25 to 40 who had recovered from COVID-19. Both conserved end residues are part of each CDR3. The order of the fields is D gene, V gene, J gene, clone size, CDR3 protein, CDR3 DNA. A D gene is named only where the DNA matches it firmly. Only part of the rows carry a size: once, few, many, or a class if the clone is expanded.

d_gene: .; v_gene: TRBV27; j_gene: TRBJ1-5; abundance: few; CDR3aa: CASSPSRAYSNQPQHF; CDR3nt: TGTGCCAGCAGTCCCAGTAGAGCGTATAGCAATCAGCCCCAGCATTTT
d_gene: .; v_gene: TRBV27; j_gene: TRBJ2-3; abundance: .; CDR3aa: CASSSYSFTDTQYF; CDR3nt: TGTGCCAGCAGTTCTTACAGCTTCACAGATACGCAGTATTTT
d_gene: TRBD1; v_gene: TRBV19; j_gene: TRBJ1-5; abundance: .; CDR3aa: CASSTSGTEVEPQHF; CDR3nt: TGTGCCAGTAGTACCTCCGGGACAGAGGTTGAGCCCCAGCATTTT
d_gene: .; v_gene: TRBV4-1; j_gene: TRBJ2-5; abundance: .; CDR3aa: CASSLGGFGGSYQETQYF; CDR3nt: TGCGCCAGCAGCCTGGGGGGTTTTGGCGGGTCGTACCAAGAGACCCAGTACTTC
d_gene: .; v_gene: TRBV7-4; j_gene: TRBJ2-4; abundance: .; CDR3aa: CASSPLATGEPRIAKNIQYF; CDR3nt: TGTGCCAGCAGCCCCCTCGCGACAGGAGAGCCGCGAATAGCCAAAAACATTCAGTACTTC
d_gene: TRBD2; v_gene: TRBV9; j_gene: TRBJ2-5; abundance: .; CDR3aa: CASSSLAGGSETQYF; CDR3nt: TGTGCCAGCAGCTCATTAGCGGGGGGGTCAGAGACCCAGTACTTC
d_gene: TRBD2; v_gene: TRBV28; j_gene: TRBJ2-3; abundance: .; CDR3aa: CASEIAGVISTDTQYF; CDR3nt: TGTGCCAGCGAGATAGCGGGGGTCATTAGCACAGATACGCAGTATTTT
d_gene: .; v_gene: TRBV29-1; j_gene: TRBJ1-2; abundance: .; CDR3aa: CSGGDNYGYTF; CDR3nt: TGCAGTGGAGGAGATAACTATGGCTACACCTTC
d_gene: .; v_gene: TRBV7-8; j_gene: TRBJ1-6; abundance: few; CDR3aa: CASSSGQAGPNSPLHF; CDR3nt: TGTGCCAGCAGCTCAGGACAAGCAGGACCTAATTCACCCCTCCACTTT
d_gene: .; v_gene: TRBV6-5; j_gene: TRBJ2-5; abundance: .; CDR3aa: CASSRGGYGETQYF; CDR3nt: TGTGCCAGCTCCCGTGGAGGGTACGGGGAGACCCAGTACTTC
d_gene: .; v_gene: TRBV20-1; j_gene: TRBJ1-3; abundance: .; CDR3aa: CSESPGNTIYF; CDR3nt: TGCAGTGAGAGCCCCGGAAACACCATATATTTT
d_gene: TRBD1; v_gene: TRBV7-9; j_gene: TRBJ1-4; abundance: .; CDR3aa: CASSSRQGEAEKLFF; CDR3nt: TGTGCCAGCAGCTCCCGACAGGGGGAGGCTGAAAAACTGTTTTTT
d_gene: .; v_gene: TRBV27; j_gene: TRBJ1-5; abundance: .; CDR3aa: CASSLSREGQPQHF; CDR3nt: TGTGCCAGCAGTTTATCGAGAGAGGGACAGCCCCAGCATTTT
d_gene: TRBD1; v_gene: TRBV7-3; j_gene: TRBJ2-7; abundance: .; CDR3aa: CASSSQPGGEQYF; CDR3nt: TGTGCCAGCAGCTCCCAGCCAGGGGGCGAGCAGTACTTC
d_gene: .; v_gene: TRBV19; j_gene: TRBJ2-3; abundance: .; CDR3aa: CASEPGDGDTQYF; CDR3nt: TGTGCCAGCGAACCGGGAGACGGAGATACGCAGTATTTT